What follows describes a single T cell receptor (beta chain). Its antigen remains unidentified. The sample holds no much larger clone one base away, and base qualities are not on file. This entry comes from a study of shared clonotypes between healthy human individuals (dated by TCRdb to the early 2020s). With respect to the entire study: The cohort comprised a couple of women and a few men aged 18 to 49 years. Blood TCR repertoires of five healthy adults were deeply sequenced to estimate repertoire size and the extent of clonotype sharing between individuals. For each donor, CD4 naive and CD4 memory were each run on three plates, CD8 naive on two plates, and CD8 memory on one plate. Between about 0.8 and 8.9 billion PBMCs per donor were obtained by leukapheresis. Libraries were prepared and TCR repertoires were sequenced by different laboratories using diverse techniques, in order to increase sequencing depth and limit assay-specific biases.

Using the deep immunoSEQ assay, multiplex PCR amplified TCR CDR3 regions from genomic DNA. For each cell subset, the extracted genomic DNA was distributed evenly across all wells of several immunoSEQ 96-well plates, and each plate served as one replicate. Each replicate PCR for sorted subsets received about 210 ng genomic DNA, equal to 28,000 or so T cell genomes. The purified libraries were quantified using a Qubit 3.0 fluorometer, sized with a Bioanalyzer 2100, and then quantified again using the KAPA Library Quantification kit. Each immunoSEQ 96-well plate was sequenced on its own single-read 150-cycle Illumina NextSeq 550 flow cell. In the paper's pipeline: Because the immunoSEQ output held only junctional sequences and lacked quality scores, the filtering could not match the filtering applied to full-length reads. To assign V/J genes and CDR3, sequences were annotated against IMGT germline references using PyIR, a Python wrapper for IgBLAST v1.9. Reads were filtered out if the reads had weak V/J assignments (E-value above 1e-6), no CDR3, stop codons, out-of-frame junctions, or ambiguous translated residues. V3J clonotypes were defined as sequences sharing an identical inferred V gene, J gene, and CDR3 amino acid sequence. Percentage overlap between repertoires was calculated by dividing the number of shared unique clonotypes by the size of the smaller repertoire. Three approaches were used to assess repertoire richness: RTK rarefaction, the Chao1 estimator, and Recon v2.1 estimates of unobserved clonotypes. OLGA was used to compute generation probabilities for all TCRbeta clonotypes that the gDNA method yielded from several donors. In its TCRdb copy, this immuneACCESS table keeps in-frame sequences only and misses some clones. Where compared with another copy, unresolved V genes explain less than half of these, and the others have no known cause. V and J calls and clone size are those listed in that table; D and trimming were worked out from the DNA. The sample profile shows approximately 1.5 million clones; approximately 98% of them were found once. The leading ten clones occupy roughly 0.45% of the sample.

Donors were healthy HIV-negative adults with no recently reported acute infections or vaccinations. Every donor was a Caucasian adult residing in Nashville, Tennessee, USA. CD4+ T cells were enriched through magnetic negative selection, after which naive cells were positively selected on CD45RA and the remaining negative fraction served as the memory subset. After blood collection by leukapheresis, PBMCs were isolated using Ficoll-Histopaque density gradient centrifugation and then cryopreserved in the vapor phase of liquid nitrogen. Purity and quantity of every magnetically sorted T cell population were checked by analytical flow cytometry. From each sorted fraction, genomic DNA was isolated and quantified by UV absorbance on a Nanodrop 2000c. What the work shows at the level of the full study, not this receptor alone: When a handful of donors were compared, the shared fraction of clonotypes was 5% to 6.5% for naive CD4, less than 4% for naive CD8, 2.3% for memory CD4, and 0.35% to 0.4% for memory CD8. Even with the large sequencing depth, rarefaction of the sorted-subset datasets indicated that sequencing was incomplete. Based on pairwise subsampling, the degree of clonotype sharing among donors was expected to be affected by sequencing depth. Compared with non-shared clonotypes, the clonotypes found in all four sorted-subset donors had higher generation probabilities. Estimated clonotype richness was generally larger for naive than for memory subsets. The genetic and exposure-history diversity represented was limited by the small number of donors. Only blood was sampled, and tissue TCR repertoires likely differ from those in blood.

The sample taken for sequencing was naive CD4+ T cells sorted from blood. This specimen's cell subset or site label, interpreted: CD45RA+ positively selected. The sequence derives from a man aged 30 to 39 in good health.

CDR3 reads: CASSPGTSGSLSASTDTQYF. The DNA is as follows: TGTGCCAGCAGCCCCGGGACTAGCGGGAGCCTCAGTGCTAGCACAGATACGCAGTATTTT. The chain employs TRBV14 and TRBJ2-3; TRBD2 matches 14 bases in the middle. V loses 4 bases at its end and J loses 0 bases; junction bases beyond the gene matches: 12. The germline V gene provides CDR1 SGHDN and CDR2 FVKESK. The CDR3 measures 20 amino acids from cysteine to phenylalanine. Only the CDR3 portion is preserved as DNA: 60 bases, with reading frame beginning at the first base. Reference TRBV14 and TRBJ2-3 proteins supply the regions before and after the CDR3; the full variable domain is: EAGVTQFPSHSVIEKGQTVTLRCDPISGHDNLYWYRRVMGKEIKFLLHFVKESKQDESGMPNNRFLAERTGGTYSTLKVQPAELEDSGVYFCASSPGTSGSLSASTDTQYFGPGTRLTVL.